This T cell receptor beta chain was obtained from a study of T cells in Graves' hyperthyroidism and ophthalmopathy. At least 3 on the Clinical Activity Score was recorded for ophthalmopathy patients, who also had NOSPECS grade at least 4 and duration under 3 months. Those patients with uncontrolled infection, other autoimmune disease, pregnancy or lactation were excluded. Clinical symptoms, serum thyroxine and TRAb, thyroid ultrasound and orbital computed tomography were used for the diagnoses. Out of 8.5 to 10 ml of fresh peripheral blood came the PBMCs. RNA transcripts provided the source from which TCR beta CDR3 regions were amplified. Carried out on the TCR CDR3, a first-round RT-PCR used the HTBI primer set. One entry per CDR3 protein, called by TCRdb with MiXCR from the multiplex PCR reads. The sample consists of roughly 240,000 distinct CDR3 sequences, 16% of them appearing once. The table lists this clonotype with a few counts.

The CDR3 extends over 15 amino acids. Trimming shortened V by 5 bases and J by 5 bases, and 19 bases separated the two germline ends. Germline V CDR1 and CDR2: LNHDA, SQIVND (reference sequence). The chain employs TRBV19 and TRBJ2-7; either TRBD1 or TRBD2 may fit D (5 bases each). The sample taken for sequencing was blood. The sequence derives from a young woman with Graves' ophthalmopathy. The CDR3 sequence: CASSLGVRDLDEQYF. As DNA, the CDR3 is TGTGCCAGTAGTCTTGGGGTCAGGGACCTGGACGAGCAGTACTTC.